Listed below are T cell receptor beta chains from one sample, sequenced in a study of T cells after yellow fever vaccination. Each CDR3 protein is one row after TCRdb ran MiXCR on the 5' RACE reads. The sample lists 130,000 or so distinct CDR3 sequences, 15% occurring once. The input for sequencing was CD8+ T cells sorted from PBMCs, taken 5 days after the yellow fever booster vaccination. These receptors were taken from a man younger than 30 who received the YFV17D yellow fever vaccine. The CDR3 runs from the conserved cysteine through the conserved F or W. The D gene is left open where the match is weak. A row's size may be missing; if present it is once, few, many or a size class.

d_gene: .
j_gene: TRBJ1-1
abundance: few
v_gene: TRBV13
CDR3nt: TGTGCCAGCAGCATCATAAACACTGAAGCTTTCTTT
CDR3aa: CASSIINTEAFF

d_gene: .
j_gene: TRBJ1-5
abundance: many
v_gene: TRBV6-5
CDR3nt: TGTGCCAGCAGTCCGTCATTAGGGGGGCTGCATCAGCCCCAGCATTTT
CDR3aa: CASSPSLGGLHQPQHF

d_gene: .
j_gene: TRBJ2-2
abundance: many
v_gene: TRBV27
CDR3nt: TGTGCCAGCAGTTTAGGGGTCGGGGAGCTGTTTTTT
CDR3aa: CASSLGVGELFF

d_gene: .
j_gene: TRBJ2-1
abundance: .
v_gene: TRBV10-3
CDR3nt: TGTGCCATCAGTGAGTCGGGACGGAACAATGAGCAGTTCTTC
CDR3aa: CAISESGRNNEQFF

d_gene: .
j_gene: TRBJ2-7
abundance: few
v_gene: TRBV7-3
CDR3nt: TGTGCCAGCAGCTGGCCCGGGGGCTACGAGCAGTACTTC
CDR3aa: CASSWPGGYEQYF

d_gene: .
j_gene: TRBJ2-7
abundance: few
v_gene: TRBV6-2/TRBV6-3
CDR3nt: TGTGCCAGCAGTTACGGGGAAAGGAGCTCCTACGAGCAGTACTTC
CDR3aa: CASSYGERSSYEQYF

d_gene: .
j_gene: TRBJ2-7
abundance: .
v_gene: TRBV12-3/TRBV12-4
CDR3nt: TGTGCCAGCGCCAGTTTATCGTACGAGCAGTACTTC
CDR3aa: CASASLSYEQYF

d_gene: .
j_gene: TRBJ1-1
abundance: .
v_gene: TRBV6-2/TRBV6-3
CDR3nt: TGTGCCAGCAGTTCCCAGGGGTTCAGTGAAGCTTTCTTT
CDR3aa: CASSSQGFSEAFF

d_gene: TRBD2
j_gene: TRBJ2-3
abundance: .
v_gene: TRBV20-1
CDR3nt: TGCAGTGGACCGGGACTAGCGGTAAATGAGGATACGCAGTATTTT
CDR3aa: CSGPGLAVNEDTQYF

d_gene: .
j_gene: TRBJ1-1
abundance: .
v_gene: TRBV4-2
CDR3nt: TGTGCCAGCAGCCCGCGGACAGTTCTGAACACTGAAGCTTTCTTT
CDR3aa: CASSPRTVLNTEAFF

d_gene: .
j_gene: TRBJ2-5
abundance: many
v_gene: TRBV7-2
CDR3nt: TGTGCCAGCAGCGGAATGGGGGGCCAAGAGACCCAGTACTTC
CDR3aa: CASSGMGGQETQYF

d_gene: TRBD2
j_gene: TRBJ2-7
abundance: .
v_gene: TRBV7-9
CDR3nt: TGTGCCAGCAGCGGTGGACTAGCGGGGGGGCCCCTCTCCTACGAGCAGTACTTC
CDR3aa: CASSGGLAGGPLSYEQYF

d_gene: .
j_gene: TRBJ1-2
abundance: few
v_gene: TRBV25-1
CDR3nt: TGTGCCAGCGGGTGGGGCTATGGCTACACCTTC
CDR3aa: CASGWGYGYTF

d_gene: TRBD2
j_gene: TRBJ2-1
abundance: .
v_gene: TRBV2
CDR3nt: TGTGCCAGCAGGGGACTAGCGGGGGGCCTAGATTACAATGAGCAGTTCTTC
CDR3aa: CASRGLAGGLDYNEQFF

d_gene: TRBD1
j_gene: TRBJ2-5
abundance: .
v_gene: TRBV12-3/TRBV12-4
CDR3nt: TGTGCCAGCAGTCGGACAGGGTTTCAAGAGACCCAGTACTTC
CDR3aa: CASSRTGFQETQYF

d_gene: .
j_gene: TRBJ1-1
abundance: .
v_gene: TRBV4-3
CDR3nt: TGCGCCAGCAGCCAAGATACAAGGGACACTGAAGCTTTCTTT
CDR3aa: CASSQDTRDTEAFF

d_gene: .
j_gene: TRBJ1-6
abundance: .
v_gene: TRBV18
CDR3nt: TGTGCCAGCTCACCAAGACTCCTCACCGGGACACAAAAAGCCAATTCACCCCTCCACTTT
CDR3aa: CASSPRLLTGTQKANSPLHF

d_gene: .
j_gene: TRBJ2-7
abundance: .
v_gene: TRBV12-3/TRBV12-4
CDR3nt: TGTGCCAGCAGCCCTATGGGTTCCTACGAGCAGTACTTC
CDR3aa: CASSPMGSYEQYF

d_gene: .
j_gene: TRBJ2-1
abundance: .
v_gene: TRBV4-3
CDR3nt: TGCGCCAGCAGCCAAGCCGGGAACAATGAGCAGTTCTTC
CDR3aa: CASSQAGNNEQFF

d_gene: TRBD1
j_gene: TRBJ2-7
abundance: few
v_gene: TRBV29-1
CDR3nt: TGCAGCGTTGTAACAGGGGGTGGCTACGAGCAGTACTTC
CDR3aa: CSVVTGGGYEQYF

d_gene: .
j_gene: TRBJ2-6
abundance: few
v_gene: TRBV7-9
CDR3nt: TGTGCCAGCAGCCCTTGGACCCAACTGGGAGGGGCCAACGTCCTGACTTTC
CDR3aa: CASSPWTQLGGANVLTF

d_gene: .
j_gene: TRBJ1-2
abundance: few
v_gene: TRBV24-1
CDR3nt: TGTGCCACCAGTGATTCTGGGGGCTACACCTTC
CDR3aa: CATSDSGGYTF

d_gene: .
j_gene: TRBJ2-1
abundance: many
v_gene: TRBV6-1
CDR3nt: TGTGCCAGCACGGAACAGGGTAATGAGCAGTTCTTC
CDR3aa: CASTEQGNEQFF

d_gene: .
j_gene: TRBJ2-3
abundance: .
v_gene: TRBV27
CDR3nt: TGTGCCAGCAGTTATCTATCCCCCCCACATCGGGGTGTGGGCACAGATACGCAGTATTTT
CDR3aa: CASSYLSPPHRGVGTDTQYF

d_gene: .
j_gene: TRBJ1-5
abundance: few
v_gene: TRBV7-9
CDR3nt: TGTGCCAGCAGCACGGACAGAGACAGCAATCAGCCCCAGCATTTT
CDR3aa: CASSTDRDSNQPQHF

d_gene: .
j_gene: TRBJ1-2
abundance: .
v_gene: TRBV4-1
CDR3nt: TGCGCCAGCAGCCAAGGCGGGGGATTCTATGGCTACACCTTC
CDR3aa: CASSQGGGFYGYTF

d_gene: .
j_gene: TRBJ1-2
abundance: .
v_gene: TRBV29-1
CDR3nt: TGCAGCACGGCCGGGGGGTTGGATGGCTACACCTTC
CDR3aa: CSTAGGLDGYTF

d_gene: TRBD1
j_gene: TRBJ2-2
abundance: many
v_gene: TRBV4-1
CDR3nt: TGCGCCAGCAGCCAAGGACAGGGGGCCGCCGGGGAGCTGTTTTTT
CDR3aa: CASSQGQGAAGELFF

d_gene: .
j_gene: TRBJ2-7
abundance: .
v_gene: TRBV6-5
CDR3nt: TGTGCCAGCAGTTTGGGTGGGGGGGCGCTGAATTACGAGCAGTACTTC
CDR3aa: CASSLGGGALNYEQYF

d_gene: .
j_gene: TRBJ2-1
abundance: .
v_gene: TRBV11-2
CDR3nt: TGTGCCAGCAGCCTGCCTGGACAGTCGTACAATGAGCAGTTCTTC
CDR3aa: CASSLPGQSYNEQFF

d_gene: TRBD1
j_gene: TRBJ2-7
abundance: .
v_gene: TRBV3-1
CDR3nt: TGTGCCAGCAGCCAAGTGGACAGGGCGAAGGACTACGAGCAGTACTTC
CDR3aa: CASSQVDRAKDYEQYF

d_gene: .
j_gene: TRBJ2-7
abundance: .
v_gene: TRBV25-1
CDR3nt: TGTGCCAGCAGTGAATTCGGGGACGTTGACAACTACGAGCAGTACTTC
CDR3aa: CASSEFGDVDNYEQYF

d_gene: .
j_gene: TRBJ2-1
abundance: .
v_gene: TRBV6-2/TRBV6-3
CDR3nt: TGTGCCAGCAGTTATGTTTTCACCTACAATGAGCAGTTCTTC
CDR3aa: CASSYVFTYNEQFF

d_gene: .
j_gene: TRBJ2-3
abundance: .
v_gene: TRBV7-6
CDR3nt: TGTGCCAGCAGCCAAGGGAGCACAGATACGCAGTATTTT
CDR3aa: CASSQGSTDTQYF

d_gene: .
j_gene: TRBJ1-1
abundance: few
v_gene: TRBV11-2
CDR3nt: TGTGCCAGCAGCTTAGATTGGAGTACTGAAGCTTTCTTT
CDR3aa: CASSLDWSTEAFF

d_gene: .
j_gene: TRBJ2-2
abundance: many
v_gene: TRBV19
CDR3nt: TGTGCCAGTAGTATAGTCTCGAGCACCGGGGAGCTGTTTTTT
CDR3aa: CASSIVSSTGELFF

d_gene: TRBD2
j_gene: TRBJ2-5
abundance: few
v_gene: TRBV12-3/TRBV12-4
CDR3nt: TGTGCCAGCAGGGAGACTAGCGCTGAGACCCAGTACTTC
CDR3aa: CASRETSAETQYF

d_gene: .
j_gene: TRBJ1-1
abundance: .
v_gene: TRBV6-1
CDR3nt: TGTGCCAGCAAAGGGGGCACTGAAGCTTTCTTT
CDR3aa: CASKGGTEAFF

d_gene: .
j_gene: TRBJ1-2
abundance: few
v_gene: TRBV5-1
CDR3nt: TGCGCCAGCAGCTTGCCCAACAGGGAATCTGGCTACACCTTC
CDR3aa: CASSLPNRESGYTF

d_gene: .
j_gene: TRBJ2-1
abundance: few
v_gene: TRBV7-8
CDR3nt: TGTGCCAGCAGCTTTTCGGGACCTGAGCAGTTCTTC
CDR3aa: CASSFSGPEQFF

d_gene: TRBD1
j_gene: TRBJ2-5
abundance: .
v_gene: TRBV27
CDR3nt: TGTGCCTCCGGGTCCCCGGACTCACAGGGGGTTGAGACCCAGTACTTC
CDR3aa: CASGSPDSQGVETQYF

d_gene: TRBD2
j_gene: TRBJ2-7
abundance: .
v_gene: TRBV11-2
CDR3nt: TGTGCCAGCAGCCTGTCGGGACTAGCGGGGACCTACGAGCAGTACTTC
CDR3aa: CASSLSGLAGTYEQYF

d_gene: .
j_gene: TRBJ2-4
abundance: few
v_gene: TRBV28
CDR3nt: TGTGCCAGCAGCCACTACTGGGTCGGGGACATTCAGTACTTC
CDR3aa: CASSHYWVGDIQYF

d_gene: TRBD1
j_gene: TRBJ2-5
abundance: .
v_gene: TRBV2
CDR3nt: TGTGCCAGCAGTGTCCCAATGGGACAGGGGACCGTTCAAGAGACCCAGTACTTC
CDR3aa: CASSVPMGQGTVQETQYF

d_gene: .
j_gene: TRBJ2-2
abundance: .
v_gene: TRBV15
CDR3nt: TGTGCCACCAGCAGAGCAGGGCCCCCCACCGGGGAGCTGTTTTTT
CDR3aa: CATSRAGPPTGELFF

d_gene: .
j_gene: TRBJ2-5
abundance: few
v_gene: TRBV6-5
CDR3nt: TGTGCCAGCAGTTACTCGGCTATACAAGAGACCCAGTACTTC
CDR3aa: CASSYSAIQETQYF

d_gene: .
j_gene: TRBJ1-2
abundance: few
v_gene: TRBV7-9
CDR3nt: TGTGCCAGCAGTTCGGCGGGGGTAGGAGTTGGCTACACCTTC
CDR3aa: CASSSAGVGVGYTF

d_gene: .
j_gene: TRBJ2-5
abundance: .
v_gene: TRBV20-1
CDR3nt: TGCAGTGCTAGGTTGGGGACCCAGTACTTC
CDR3aa: CSARLGTQYF

d_gene: TRBD2
j_gene: TRBJ2-5
abundance: few
v_gene: TRBV12-3/TRBV12-4
CDR3nt: TGTGCCAGCACCAAGACTAGCGGGGGTGGTGAGACCCAGTACTTC
CDR3aa: CASTKTSGGGETQYF

d_gene: TRBD1
j_gene: TRBJ2-7
abundance: few
v_gene: TRBV11-2
CDR3nt: TGTGCCAGCAGCTTAGGCCGACAGGGGCCCACCTACGAGCAGTACTTC
CDR3aa: CASSLGRQGPTYEQYF

d_gene: TRBD2
j_gene: TRBJ2-1
abundance: .
v_gene: TRBV28
CDR3nt: TGTGCCAGCAGTAAACGGGGGGGCGTTAACAATGAGCAGTTCTTC
CDR3aa: CASSKRGGVNNEQFF

d_gene: TRBD1
j_gene: TRBJ2-1
abundance: few
v_gene: TRBV9
CDR3nt: TGTGCCAGCAGCAGCCCGGGACAGGGGGTCTATGAGCAGTTCTTC
CDR3aa: CASSSPGQGVYEQFF

d_gene: .
j_gene: TRBJ2-1
abundance: .
v_gene: TRBV4-1
CDR3nt: TGCGCCAGCAGCCAAGAACCCCCTCCGGGTGAGCAGTTCTTC
CDR3aa: CASSQEPPPGEQFF

d_gene: TRBD2
j_gene: TRBJ2-7
abundance: few
v_gene: TRBV7-2
CDR3nt: TGTGCCAGCAGCTTAGGTACCCCTAGCGGGGGTGGCGAGCAGTACTTC
CDR3aa: CASSLGTPSGGGEQYF

d_gene: TRBD1
j_gene: TRBJ1-1
abundance: many
v_gene: TRBV7-8
CDR3nt: TGTGCCAGCAGCTTAGCCGCAACAGGGGGCAGTGAAGCTTTCTTT
CDR3aa: CASSLAATGGSEAFF

d_gene: TRBD1
j_gene: TRBJ1-3
abundance: few
v_gene: TRBV4-3
CDR3nt: TGCGCCAGCAGCCCCCACAGGGGAACTGGAAACACCATATATTTT
CDR3aa: CASSPHRGTGNTIYF

d_gene: TRBD1
j_gene: TRBJ1-6
abundance: .
v_gene: TRBV12-3/TRBV12-4
CDR3nt: TGTGCCAGCAGCCAAGGGACAGATATCTATAATTCACCCCTCCACTTT
CDR3aa: CASSQGTDIYNSPLHF

d_gene: .
j_gene: TRBJ2-3
abundance: many
v_gene: TRBV27
CDR3nt: TGTGCCAGCAGTTTGTCTAGTGCAGATACGCAGTATTTT
CDR3aa: CASSLSSADTQYF